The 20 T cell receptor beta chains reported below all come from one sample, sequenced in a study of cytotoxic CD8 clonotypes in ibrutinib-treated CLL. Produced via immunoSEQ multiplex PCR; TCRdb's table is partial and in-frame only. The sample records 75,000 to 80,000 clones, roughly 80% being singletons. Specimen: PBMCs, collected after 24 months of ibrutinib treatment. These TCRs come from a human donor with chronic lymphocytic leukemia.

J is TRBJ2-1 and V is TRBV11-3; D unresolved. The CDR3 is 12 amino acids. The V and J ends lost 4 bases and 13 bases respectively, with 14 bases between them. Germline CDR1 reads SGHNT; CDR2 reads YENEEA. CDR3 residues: CASSSSTDLQFF. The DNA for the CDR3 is TGTGCCAGCAGCTCATCGACGGATCTTCAGTTCTTC.

Here the CDR3 reads CASRRLAGGPGNEQFF. CDR3 nucleotides: TGTGCCAGCAGGAGATTAGCGGGAGGGCCGGGCAATGAGCAGTTCTTC. The V call is TRBV2, the J call TRBJ2-1; 11 bases are shared with TRBD2. The CDR3 contains 16 residues. Trimming cost V 6 bases and J 6 bases; bases outside gene matches: 10. Germline lookup yields CDR1 SNHLY and CDR2 FYNNEI. Variable domain in full (rest from reference TRBV2 and TRBJ2-1): EPEVTQTPSHQVTQMGQEVILRCVPISNHLYFYWYRQILGQKVEFLVSFYNNEISEKSEIFDDQFSVERPDGSNFTLKIRSTKLEDSAMYFCASRRLAGGPGNEQFFGPGTRLTVL.

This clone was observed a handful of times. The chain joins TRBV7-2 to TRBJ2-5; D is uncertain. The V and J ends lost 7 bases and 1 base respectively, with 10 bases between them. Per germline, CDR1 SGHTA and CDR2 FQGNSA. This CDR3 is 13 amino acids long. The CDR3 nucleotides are TGTGCCAGCACTATACACCCCCAAGAGACCCAGTACTTC. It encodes CASTIHPQETQYF.

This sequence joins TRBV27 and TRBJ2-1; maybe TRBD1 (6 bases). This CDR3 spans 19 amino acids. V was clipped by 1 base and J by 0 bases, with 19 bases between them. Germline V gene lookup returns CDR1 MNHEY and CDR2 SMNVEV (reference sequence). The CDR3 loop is CASSLFRGSTDLSYNEQFF. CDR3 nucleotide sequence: TGTGCCAGCAGTTTATTTAGGGGGTCGACAGACCTCTCCTACAATGAGCAGTTCTTC.

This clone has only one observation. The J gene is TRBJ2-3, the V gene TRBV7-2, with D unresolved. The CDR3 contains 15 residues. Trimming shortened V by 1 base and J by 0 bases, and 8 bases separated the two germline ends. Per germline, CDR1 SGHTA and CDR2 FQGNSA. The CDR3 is CASSLVAISTDTQYF. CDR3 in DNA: TGTGCCAGCAGCTTAGTGGCCATCAGCACAGATACGCAGTATTTT.

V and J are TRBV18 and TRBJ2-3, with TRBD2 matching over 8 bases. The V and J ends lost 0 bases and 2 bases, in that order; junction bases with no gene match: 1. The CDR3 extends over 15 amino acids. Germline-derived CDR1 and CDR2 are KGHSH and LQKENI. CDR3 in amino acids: CASSPPSGNTDTQYF. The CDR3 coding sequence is TGTGCCAGCTCACCACCTAGCGGGAACACAGATACGCAGTATTTT.

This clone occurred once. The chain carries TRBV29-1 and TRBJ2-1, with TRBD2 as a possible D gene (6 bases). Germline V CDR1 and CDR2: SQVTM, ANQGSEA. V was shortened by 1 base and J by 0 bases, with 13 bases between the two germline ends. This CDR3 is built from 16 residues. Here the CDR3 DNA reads TGCAGCGTTGAAGGGATGGGGGGAAGCTCCTACAATGAGCAGTTCTTC. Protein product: CSVEGMGGSSYNEQFF.

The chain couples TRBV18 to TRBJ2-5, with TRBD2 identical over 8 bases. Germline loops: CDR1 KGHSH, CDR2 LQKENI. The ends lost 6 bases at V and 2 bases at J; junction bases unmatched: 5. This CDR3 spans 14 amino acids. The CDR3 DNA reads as TGTGCCAGCTCCACTAGCGGTTCTCAAGAGACCCAGTACTTC. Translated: CASSTSGSQETQYF.

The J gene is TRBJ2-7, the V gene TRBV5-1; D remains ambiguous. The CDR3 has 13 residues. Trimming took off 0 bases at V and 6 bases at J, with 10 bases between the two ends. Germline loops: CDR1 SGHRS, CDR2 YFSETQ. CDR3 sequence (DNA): TGCGCCAGCAGCTTGGAGGGCCTCGGCGAGCAGTACTTC. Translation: CASSLEGLGEQYF.

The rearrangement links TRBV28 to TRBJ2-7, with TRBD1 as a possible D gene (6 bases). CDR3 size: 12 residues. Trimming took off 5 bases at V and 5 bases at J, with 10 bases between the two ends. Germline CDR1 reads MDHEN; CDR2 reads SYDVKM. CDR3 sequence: CASSTTGDEQYF. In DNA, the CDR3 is TGTGCCAGCAGTACGACAGGTGACGAGCAGTACTTC. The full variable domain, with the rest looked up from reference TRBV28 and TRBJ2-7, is DVKVTQSSRYLVKRTGEKVFLECVQDMDHENMFWYRQDPGLGLRLIYFSYDVKMKEKGDIPEGYSVSREKKERFSLILESASTNQTSMYLCASSTTGDEQYFGPGTRLTVT.

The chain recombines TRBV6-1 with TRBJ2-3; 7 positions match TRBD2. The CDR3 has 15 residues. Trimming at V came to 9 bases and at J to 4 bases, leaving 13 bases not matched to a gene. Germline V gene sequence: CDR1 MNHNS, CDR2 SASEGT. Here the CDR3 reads CASDPGAGEADTQYF. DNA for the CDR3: TGTGCCAGTGACCCCGGGGCGGGAGAGGCAGATACGCAGTATTTT.

The CDR3 spells CASSANRGVAKKLFF. The CDR3 bases are TGTGCCAGCAGCGCTAACAGAGGAGTAGCGAAAAAACTGTTTTTT. This chain uses TRBV2 with TRBJ1-4; no firm D call. The CDR3 consists of 15 residues. Germline assignment: CDR1 SNHLY and CDR2 FYNNEI. Trimming pared 6 bases from V and 9 bases from J, leaving 20 bases between.

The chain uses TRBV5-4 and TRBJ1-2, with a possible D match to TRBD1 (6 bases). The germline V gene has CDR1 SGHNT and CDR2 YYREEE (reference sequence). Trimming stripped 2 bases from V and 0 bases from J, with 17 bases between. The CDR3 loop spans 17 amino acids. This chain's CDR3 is CASSFGSWGPTNYGYTF. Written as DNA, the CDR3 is TGTGCCAGCAGCTTTGGGTCTTGGGGGCCAACTAACTATGGCTACACCTTC.

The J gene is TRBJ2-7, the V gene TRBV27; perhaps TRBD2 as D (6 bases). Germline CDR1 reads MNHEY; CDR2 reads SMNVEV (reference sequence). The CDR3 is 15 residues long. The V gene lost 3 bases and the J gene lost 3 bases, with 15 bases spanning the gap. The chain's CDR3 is CASSFLTGLIYEQYF. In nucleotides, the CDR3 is TGTGCCAGCAGTTTTCTCACGGGACTTATCTACGAGCAGTACTTC.

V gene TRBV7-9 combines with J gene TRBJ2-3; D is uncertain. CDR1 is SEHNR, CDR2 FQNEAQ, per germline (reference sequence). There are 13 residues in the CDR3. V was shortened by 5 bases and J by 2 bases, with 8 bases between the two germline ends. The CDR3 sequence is CASSRPATDTQYF. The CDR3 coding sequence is TGTGCCAGCAGCCGCCCGGCCACAGATACGCAGTATTTT.

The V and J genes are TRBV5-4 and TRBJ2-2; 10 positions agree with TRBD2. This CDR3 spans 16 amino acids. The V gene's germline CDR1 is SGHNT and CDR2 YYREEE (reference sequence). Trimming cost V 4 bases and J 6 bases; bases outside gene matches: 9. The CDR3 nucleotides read TGTGCCAGCAGCCCGGTTAGCGGGAGGTTTTCCGGGGAGCTGTTTTTT. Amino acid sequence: CASSPVSGRFSGELFF.

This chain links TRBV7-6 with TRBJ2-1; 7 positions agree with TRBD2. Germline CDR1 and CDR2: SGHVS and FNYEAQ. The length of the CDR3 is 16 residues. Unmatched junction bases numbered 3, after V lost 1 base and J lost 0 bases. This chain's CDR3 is CASSLDRGSSYNEQFF. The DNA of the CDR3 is TGTGCCAGCAGCTTAGATCGCGGGAGCTCCTACAATGAGCAGTTCTTC.

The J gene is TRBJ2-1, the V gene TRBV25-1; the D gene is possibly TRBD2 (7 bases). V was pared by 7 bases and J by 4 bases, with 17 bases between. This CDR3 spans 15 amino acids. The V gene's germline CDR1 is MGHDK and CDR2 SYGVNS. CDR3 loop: CASTPGGTIYNEQFF. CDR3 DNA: TGTGCCAGCACTCCCGGGGGGACAATATACAATGAGCAGTTCTTC.

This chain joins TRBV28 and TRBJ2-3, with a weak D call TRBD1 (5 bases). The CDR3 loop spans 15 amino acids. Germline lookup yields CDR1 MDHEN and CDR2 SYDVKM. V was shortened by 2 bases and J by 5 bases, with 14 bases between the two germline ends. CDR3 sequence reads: CASSLEGARQDTQYF. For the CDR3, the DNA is TGTGCCAGCAGTTTAGAAGGGGCCCGGCAAGATACGCAGTATTTT.

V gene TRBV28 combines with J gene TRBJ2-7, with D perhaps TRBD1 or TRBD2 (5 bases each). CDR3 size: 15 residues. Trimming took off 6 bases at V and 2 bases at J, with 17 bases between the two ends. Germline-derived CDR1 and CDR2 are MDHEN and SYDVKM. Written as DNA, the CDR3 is TGTGCCAGCAGGGGAGACGGGACGCTTACCTACGAGCAGTACTTC. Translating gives CASRGDGTLTYEQYF.